This passage covers 25 T cell receptor beta chains from one sample sequenced in a study of cytomegalovirus exposure and HLA in healthy donors. 13 Jbeta primers and 60 Vbeta primers were used for the PCR. Method: immunoSEQ multiplex PCR; TCRdb's copy keeps in-frame clones and lacks some. This sample has fewer than 200,000 clones; approximately 80% occur once, and the top ten carry 0.7% to 0.85%. Specimen: PBMCs. The source is a female donor in good health and CMV-seronegative.

CDR3 nucleotide sequence: TGTGCCAGCAGTTTGGGAGACGGTACCTACGAGCAGTACTTC. Translated, it gives CASSLGDGTYEQYF. The chain uses TRBV28 and TRBJ2-5, with D perhaps matching TRBD2 (5 bases). The J call may be faulty, since TRBJ2-7 better matches the DNA end. From germline, CDR1 is MDHEN and CDR2 SYDVKM. CDR3 length: 14 amino acids.

This clone was seen only once. The rearrangement uses TRBV9 and TRBJ2-3; TRBD2 matches 8 bases. CDR1 and CDR2 (germline): SGDLS, YYNGEE. The V segment lost 6 bases and the J segment 5 bases; nucleotides outside the gene matches: 5. The CDR3 length is 13 residues. The DNA of the CDR3 is TGTGCCAGCACGGGGGGGGATAGAGATACGCAGTATTTT. This gives the protein CASTGGDRDTQYF.

The chain has TRBV25-1 and TRBJ2-7; 7 bases line up with TRBD2. With V trimmed by 3 bases and J by 6 bases, 8 bases remained unmatched. CDR3 length equals 14 residues. CDR1 is MGHDK, CDR2 SYGVNS, per germline. Here the CDR3 DNA reads TGTGCCAGCAGTGACCCTAGCGGATCCCTCGAGCAGTACTTC. Its protein is CASSDPSGSLEQYF.

The rearrangement uses TRBV4-1 and TRBJ2-1; D is possibly TRBD2 (6 bases). This CDR3 has 14 amino acids. CDR1 is MGHRA and CDR2 is YSYEKL in the germline V gene. V dropped 2 bases and J dropped 9 bases, with 14 bases sitting between them. CDR3 residues: CASSQSPTSFEQFF. The CDR3 DNA is TGCGCCAGCAGCCAATCACCGACTAGTTTTGAGCAGTTCTTC.

Regarding this clone: The final CDR3 position lacks the conserved phenylalanine or tryptophan, pointing to a likely read error. V usage is TRBV6-5 and J usage is TRBJ1-1; a possible D gene is TRBD1 (6 bases). V gave up 11 bases and J gave up 0 bases, with 19 bases separating them. Germline V gene sequence: CDR1 MNHEY, CDR2 SVGAGI. The CDR3 totals 15 residues. CDR3 nucleotide sequence: TGTGCCGCCCTCAAGGGGGACATACTGAACACTGAAGCTTTCTCT. This sequence encodes CAALKGDILNTEAFS.

This rearrangement joins TRBV6-5 to TRBJ1-2; D is perhaps TRBD1 (5 bases). Germline V gives CDR1 MNHEY, CDR2 SVGAGI. The CDR3 consists of 15 residues. V lost 6 bases, J lost 8 bases, and 22 bases lay in between. The chain's CDR3 is CASSPKPGGYEGYTF. The CDR3 DNA reads as TGTGCCAGCAGCCCGAAACCGGGGGGGTACGAGGGCTACACCTTC.

The rearrangement joins TRBV28 to TRBJ2-5; the match to TRBD1 covers 9 bases. Near its end, the DNA agrees better with TRBJ2-7, so the J call may be wrong. Germline assignment: CDR1 MDHEN and CDR2 SYDVKM. The CDR3 loop spans 14 amino acids. As DNA, the CDR3 is TGTGCCAGCAGCTCCGGGACAGGGTGGTACGAGCAGTACTTC. Translation gives CASSSGTGWYEQYF.

This clone was seen a single time. This chain links TRBV27 with TRBJ2-6, with 7 bases identical to TRBD1. This CDR3 contains 16 residues. Germline V gives CDR1 MNHEY, CDR2 SMNVEV (reference sequence). V lost 5 bases and J lost 2; bases outside the gene matches: 6. The CDR3 loop reads CASSLNRGTGANVLTF. The CDR3 nucleotides read TGTGCCAGCAGTCTGAACAGGGGAACTGGGGCCAACGTCCTGACTTTC.

The chain has TRBV10-3 and TRBJ2-7; TRBD1 matches at 8 bases. Trimming removed 6 bases from V and 6 bases from J; junction bases left unmatched: 1. The CDR3 is 11 residues long. Germline-derived CDR1 and CDR2 are ENHRY and SYGVKD. CDR3 amino acids: CAIRTGAEQYF. The CDR3 DNA reads TGTGCCATCAGGACAGGGGCCGAGCAGTACTTC.

DNA of the CDR3: TGTGCCAGCAGTCAATTAGGGCAACTAGTAGGCTACACCTTC. This codes for CASSQLGQLVGYTF. This rearrangement joins TRBV27 to TRBJ1-2; no reliable D call. Germline V gene data show CDR1 as MNHEY and CDR2 as SMNVEV (reference sequence). The CDR3 is 14 residues long. V lost 5 bases to trimming and J lost 8 bases, with 18 bases between them.

The chain couples TRBV6-1 to TRBJ2-3; 9 positions agree with TRBD2. CDR1 and CDR2 from the germline V gene are MNHNS and SASEGT. V trimming: 0 bases; J trimming: 4 bases; junction bases outside the gene matches: 2. This CDR3 has 15 amino acids. The CDR3 here is CASSEASGSPDTQYF. The CDR3 DNA is TGTGCCAGCAGTGAAGCTAGCGGGAGCCCAGATACGCAGTATTTT.

The chain carries TRBV5-1 and TRBJ1-1; 8 bases agree with TRBD1. Looked up from germline, CDR1 is SGHRS and CDR2 is YFSETQ. This CDR3 has 14 amino acids. With 3 bases clipped from V and 1 base from J, the junction kept 2 bases outside the gene matches. CDR3: CASSSDRGNTEAFF. Here the CDR3 DNA reads TGCGCCAGCAGCTCTGACAGGGGGAACACTGAAGCTTTCTTT. The full variable domain, completed using reference TRBV5-1 and TRBJ1-1, is KAGVTQTPRYLIKTRGQQVTLSCSPISGHRSVSWYQQTPGQGLQFLFEYFSETQRNKGNFPGRFSGRQFSNSRSEMNVSTLELGDSALYLCASSSDRGNTEAFFGQGTRLTVV.

The chain is built from TRBV27 and TRBJ2-6, with D possibly being TRBD1 (5 bases). This CDR3 comprises 16 residues. Germline CDR1 MNHEY, CDR2 SMNVEV (reference sequence). Trimming shortened V by 3 bases and J by 0 bases, and 9 bases separated the two germline ends. The CDR3 region is CASSFRQNSGANVLTF. The CDR3 nucleotides are TGTGCCAGCAGTTTCCGACAGAACTCTGGGGCCAACGTCCTGACTTTC.

V usage is TRBV7-2 and J usage is TRBJ2-1; 7 bases are a match to TRBD2. This CDR3 comprises 16 residues. J gave up 8 bases and V 4 bases, and 14 bases lay outside the gene matches. CDR1 and CDR2 from the germline V gene are SGHTA and FQGNSA. CDR3 nucleotides: TGTGCCAGCAGCTCAACCCTGGGCGGGAGTATCGATGAGCAGTTCTTC. Its translation: CASSSTLGGSIDEQFF. The entire variable domain, with the rest obtained from reference TRBV7-2 and TRBJ2-1, is as follows: GAGVSQSPSNKVTEKGKDVELRCDPISGHTALYWYRQSLGQGLEFLIYFQGNSAPDKSGLPSDRFSAERTGGSVSTLTIQRTQQEDSAVYLCASSSTLGGSIDEQFFGPGTRLTVL.

This clone turned up a few times. V gene TRBV11-2 combines with J gene TRBJ2-7; tentative D call: TRBD2 (6 bases). The CDR3 length is 14 residues. Per germline, CDR1 SGHAT and CDR2 FQNNGV. With 5 bases removed from V and 3 bases from J, the gap between germline ends came to 14 bases. This CDR3 reads CASSPVRGSYEQYF. Here the CDR3 DNA reads TGTGCCAGCAGCCCAGTGCGGGGAAGCTACGAGCAGTACTTC.

The chain couples TRBV5-4 to TRBJ1-4; weak D call: TRBD1 (6 bases). Trimming took off 0 bases at V and 8 bases at J, with 14 bases between the two ends. CDR1 SGHNT and CDR2 YYREEE come from the germline V gene (reference sequence). The CDR3 is made up of 15 amino acids. The CDR3 coding sequence is TGTGCCAGCAGCTTGGCCGGGGGGGCGCGCGAAAAACTGTTTTTT. Translating it yields CASSLAGGAREKLFF.

The chain joins TRBV27 to TRBJ2-2, with D possibly being TRBD2 (6 bases). The CDR3 spans 15 residues. Trimming pared 7 bases from V and 7 bases from J, leaving 19 bases between. Per germline, CDR1 MNHEY and CDR2 SMNVEV (reference sequence). CDR3 coding DNA: TGTGCCAGCACCTCCCCGTCGAGGGGAGGCGGGGAGCTGTTTTTT. This gives the protein CASTSPSRGGGELFF.

V is TRBV19 and J is TRBJ2-7; no clear D. The germline V gene encodes CDR1 LNHDA and CDR2 SQIVND (reference sequence). The CDR3 consists of 12 residues. V was shortened by 8 bases and J by 4 bases, with 12 bases between the two germline ends. In nucleotides, the CDR3 is TGTGCCAGTGCGGATCAAGGTTACGAGCAGTACTTC. Translation: CASADQGYEQYF.

The V and J genes are TRBV4-2 and TRBJ2-5; weak D call: TRBD2 (6 bases). V was cut by 8 bases and J by 1 base, with 8 bases left in between. Germline CDR1 reads LGHNA; CDR2 reads YNFKEQ. The CDR3 has 12 amino acids. Here the CDR3 reads CASGRSQETQYF. The DNA of the CDR3 is TGTGCCAGCGGGAGGTCCCAAGAGACCCAGTACTTC.

V usage is TRBV11-2 and J usage is TRBJ2-1, with TRBD2 matching over 8 bases. This CDR3 comprises 12 residues. V dropped 4 bases and J dropped 15; count of bases not matched to a gene: 8. Germline CDR1 and CDR2: SGHAT and FQNNGV. The CDR3 bases are TGTGCCAGCAGCTCAACTAGCGGTCGATTGTTCTTC. Translated, it gives CASSSTSGRLFF.

The chain employs TRBV18 and TRBJ1-3; D is possibly TRBD1 (6 bases). Germline CDR1 reads KGHSH; CDR2 reads LQKENI. With 2 bases removed from V and 3 bases from J, the gap between germline ends came to 11 bases. The CDR3 has 15 residues. The CDR3 region has the DNA TGTGCCAGCTCACCAGGCACAGGGTATGGAAACACCATATATTTT. Translating gives CASSPGTGYGNTIYF.

V and J are TRBV5-4 and TRBJ2-7, with TRBD1 identical over 10 bases. The CDR3 runs to 14 residues. Unmatched junction bases numbered 5, after V lost 5 bases and J lost 3 bases. In germline, CDR1 is SGHNT, CDR2 YYREEE (reference sequence). The CDR3 here is CASSTGQGSYEQYF. The CDR3 DNA sequence: TGTGCCAGCAGTACGGGACAGGGGAGCTACGAGCAGTACTTC.

The rearrangement links TRBV19 to TRBJ2-7, with 12 bases matching TRBD2. Germline V gives CDR1 LNHDA, CDR2 SQIVND (reference sequence). This CDR3 contains 15 residues. V dropped 6 bases and J dropped 3; count of bases not matched to a gene: 6. CDR3: CASSSGLAGIYEQYF. As DNA, the CDR3 is TGTGCCAGTAGCTCCGGACTAGCGGGAATCTACGAGCAGTACTTC.

This clone was detected a few times. The chain joins TRBV6-4 to TRBJ2-5, with D possibly TRBD2 on 6 matching bases. Germline assignment: CDR1 MRHNA and CDR2 SNTAGT. The V end lost 4 bases, the J end lost 2 bases, and 8 bases lay between the germline ends. The CDR3 spans 13 residues. This CDR3 is CASSAGVQETQYF. For the CDR3, the DNA is TGTGCCAGCAGTGCGGGGGTGCAAGAGACCCAGTACTTC.

J is TRBJ2-4 and V is TRBV28, with TRBD1 identical over 11 bases. The germline V gene encodes CDR1 MDHEN and CDR2 SYDVKM. This CDR3 comprises 12 residues. J gave up 14 bases and V 2 bases, and 2 bases lay outside the gene matches. The CDR3 is CASSLMGQGEYF. DNA for the CDR3: TGTGCCAGCAGTTTAATGGGACAGGGGGAGTACTTC.